These T cell receptor beta chains were read from a single sample in a study of regulatory T cells in long-lasting Graves disease. TCRdb fed the multiplex PCR reads into MiXCR, producing one record per CDR3 protein. Among approximately 350,000 distinct CDR3 sequences listed, around 15% were seen once. The same data also contributed to another study, on T cells in Graves' hyperthyroidism and ophthalmopathy.

The material was peripheral blood mononuclear cells (PBMCs), obtained at new diagnosis, from a patient treated with antithyroid drugs. These receptor sequences come from a woman between 18 and 29 years old with Graves disease. Each CDR3 is given with its conserved first and last residue. Fields, in order: D gene, J gene, clone size, V gene, CDR3 DNA, CDR3 protein. The D gene is left open where the match is weak. Only part of the rows carry a size: once, few, many, or a class if the clone is expanded.

TRBD2	TRBJ2-2	few	TRBV28	TGTGCCAGCAGCCTTTCTAGCGGGATGGGTACCGGGGAGCTGTTTTTT	CASSLSSGMGTGELFF
NA	TRBJ1-2	NA	TRBV29-1	TGCAGCGTTAGAGGGAGCGGCTACACCTTC	CSVRGSGYTF
NA	TRBJ1-1	NA	TRBV6-1	TGTGCCAGCAGTGAAGCGCGATGGTGGGGGGACACTGAAGCTTTCTTT	CASSEARWWGDTEAFF
NA	TRBJ2-1	many	TRBV4-1	TGCGCCAGCAGCCCACTAAGCCCAGGGGAGCAGTTCTTC	CASSPLSPGEQFF
NA	TRBJ1-2	NA	TRBV20-1	TGCAGTGCTGCCCGAACTGACTATGGCTACACCTTC	CSAARTDYGYTF
TRBD1	TRBJ1-5	few	TRBV4-1	TGCGCCAGCAGCCAAGTACAGGGGACGAATCAGCCCCAGCATTTT	CASSQVQGTNQPQHF
TRBD1	TRBJ1-4	NA	TRBV6-1	TGTGCCAGCAACGCACCGGGACAGGGAGGCGAAAAACTGTTTTTT	CASNAPGQGGEKLFF
TRBD2	TRBJ2-1	many	TRBV20-1	TGCAGTGCTAGCCCGGGACTAGCGAGCAGGGAGCAGTTCTTC	CSASPGLASREQFF
TRBD1	TRBJ2-7	NA	TRBV6-1	TGTGCCTGCAGAGATTTACCCGGGACAGGGGGCGACGAGCAGTACTTC	CACRDLPGTGGDEQYF
TRBD2	TRBJ2-1	NA	TRBV5-1	TGCGCCAGCAGCAGCCAAGGGACTAGCGGGAGTACCTACAATGAGCAGTTCTTC	CASSSQGTSGSTYNEQFF
NA	TRBJ2-1	many	TRBV5-1	TGCGCCAGCAGCTTGTCAGCGGAAGGCGAGCAGTTCTTC	CASSLSAEGEQFF
NA	TRBJ1-5	few	TRBV12-3/TRBV12-4	TGTGCCAGCAGGGCCCGGCGACATCAGCCCCAGCATTTT	CASRARRHQPQHF
NA	TRBJ2-1	many	TRBV3-1	TGTGCCAGCAGCTACCTAGGCAGTGAGCAGTTCTTC	CASSYLGSEQFF
NA	TRBJ2-7	many	TRBV5-1	TGCGCCAGCAGCCTCGACAGTTGGGCGAACGAGCAGTACTTC	CASSLDSWANEQYF
NA	TRBJ2-7	few	TRBV20-1	TGCAGTGTGCAGTCAGGACGCGAGCAGTACTTC	CSVQSGREQYF
TRBD2	TRBJ2-1	NA	TRBV2	TGTGCCAGCAGGAGACTCCTGCAGCGGGAGATCTACAATGAGCAGTTCTTC	CASRRLLQREIYNEQFF
TRBD1	TRBJ2-1	NA	TRBV4-1	TGCGCCAGCAGCCAAGGTGACCCCAGGGGGCTTAGTAACAATGAGCAGTTCTTC	CASSQGDPRGLSNNEQFF
TRBD1	TRBJ1-6	few	TRBV6-1	TGTGCCAGCACCCGACAGGGGGATTCACCCCTCCACTTT	CASTRQGDSPLHF
TRBD1	TRBJ1-1	NA	TRBV18	TGTGCCAGCTCACCACCGGGACAGCAAGCTTTCTTT	CASSPPGQQAFF
NA	TRBJ1-1	many	TRBV7-2	TGTGCCAGCAGCTTAGCGCTGGCTACGAACACTGAAGCTTTCTTT	CASSLALATNTEAFF
TRBD1	TRBJ1-3	few	TRBV3-1	TGTGCCAGCAGCGATCCCGGGACAGGGAGTTTAAACACCATATATTTT	CASSDPGTGSLNTIYF
NA	TRBJ1-5	few	TRBV5-1	TGCGCCAGCAGCTCTGCGGGGGTTGGGGAGCCCCAGCATTTT	CASSSAGVGEPQHF
NA	TRBJ1-3	NA	TRBV9	TGTGCCAGCAGCGTAGGGCGGGGGGCCTCTGGAAACACCATATATTTT	CASSVGRGASGNTIYF
NA	TRBJ1-6	NA	TRBV4-1	TGCGCCAGCAGCCGCAACCTTGACAGGCCGAATTCACCCCTCCACTTT	CASSRNLDRPNSPLHF
NA	TRBJ1-4	few	TRBV20-1	TGCAGTGCTAGAGACAGTGTAGCAACTAAACTGTTTTTT	CSARDSVATKLFF
NA	TRBJ1-2	few	TRBV20-1	TGCAGTGTTGTCGGGTATGGCTACACCTTC	CSVVGYGYTF
TRBD1	TRBJ2-1	NA	TRBV9	TGTGCCAGCAGCGTCTCCCCCACAGGGGGGCAGTTCTTC	CASSVSPTGGQFF
TRBD1	TRBJ1-3	NA	TRBV5-1	TGCGCCAGCAGCGACCCGGGACAGGGTTTATCTGGAAACACCATATATTTT	CASSDPGQGLSGNTIYF
NA	TRBJ1-6	many	TRBV18	TGTGCCAGCTCACCCGGCTCCTATAATTCACCCCTCCACTTT	CASSPGSYNSPLHF
TRBD1	TRBJ1-5	few	TRBV20-1	TGCAGTGCCGAAAACGGCCCCGGGACAGGGGGGCAGCCCCAGCATTTT	CSAENGPGTGGQPQHF
TRBD2	TRBJ2-5	NA	TRBV3-1	TGTGCCAGCAGCCAGGGGACTAGCGGGAAGACCCAGTACTTC	CASSQGTSGKTQYF
NA	TRBJ2-7	many	TRBV10-3	TGTGCCATCAGTGAGCCAGCGGGCGGTTCCAACTACGAGCAGTACTTC	CAISEPAGGSNYEQYF
TRBD1	TRBJ2-3	many	TRBV18	TGTGCCAGCTTAGGACAGGTCCGCACAGATACGCAGTATTTT	CASLGQVRTDTQYF
TRBD1	TRBJ1-2	NA	TRBV19	TGTGCCAGTACCCTCCTTGGACAGGTGGCGCTTGATGGCTACACCTTC	CASTLLGQVALDGYTF
TRBD1	TRBJ1-2	NA	TRBV2	TGTGCCAGCAGTGTTCGGTCCGGGACAGGGGAAAACTATGGCTACACCTTC	CASSVRSGTGENYGYTF
NA	TRBJ1-2	few	TRBV6-1	TGTGCCAGCACAGCGAGCCGAGAAATGGATGGCTACACCTTC	CASTASREMDGYTF
NA	TRBJ2-1	many	TRBV10-3	TGTGCCTCCACCCCGGGTGGTAGCGGAAGGGAGCAGTTCTTC	CASTPGGSGREQFF
NA	TRBJ2-1	many	TRBV9	TGTGCCAGCAGCACTAGCTATCAGGCCTGGGGCTACTCCTACAATGAGCAGTTCTTC	CASSTSYQAWGYSYNEQFF
TRBD2	TRBJ2-3	many	TRBV7-2	TGTGCCAGCAGCTTGGGTGCGGGAGGAGGAAGAAATACGCAGTATTTT	CASSLGAGGGRNTQYF
NA	TRBJ1-4	NA	TRBV20-1	TGCAGTGCTAGGCCTAACACAGGTGATAAAGAAAAACTGTTTTTT	CSARPNTGDKEKLFF
NA	TRBJ2-7	once	TRBV29-1	TGCAGCGTTGAAGATCGTGGGTCCTACGAGCAGTACTTC	CSVEDRGSYEQYF
NA	TRBJ1-2	few	TRBV15	TGTGCCACCAGTTTCAAATCCCTCCACACCTTC	CATSFKSLHTF
TRBD1	TRBJ2-2	many	TRBV7-3	TGTGCCAGCAGCTTAACAGGGGGCGCACAGGCCGGGGAGCTGTTTTTT	CASSLTGGAQAGELFF
NA	TRBJ1-2	few	TRBV7-9	TGTGCCAGCAGCTGGGACCGAGCTAACTATGGCTACACCTTC	CASSWDRANYGYTF
NA	TRBJ2-3	few	TRBV7-9	TGTGCCAGCAGCTCAGGGGGGGCGAGGGCCACAGATACGCAGTATTTT	CASSSGGARATDTQYF
TRBD1	TRBJ2-7	NA	TRBV6-5	TGTGCCAGCAGTTTCGCACAGGGGGCCAACGAGCAGTACTTC	CASSFAQGANEQYF
NA	TRBJ2-1	few	TRBV7-8	TGTGCCAGCAGCATCCAGTGGGGGAATGAGCAGTTCTTC	CASSIQWGNEQFF